One and the same sample provided the 7 T cell receptor beta chains below, sequenced in a study of CD8+ T cells in alopecia areata. RNA, once extracted, was reverse transcribed into cDNA for use as the sequencing template. Produced via immunoSEQ multiplex PCR; TCRdb's table is partial and in-frame only. The data contain some 240,000 clones, approximately 61% of them seen just once; the ten biggest clones take up 0.45%. The starting material was CD4+ T cells sorted from blood, obtained at week 0. Receptor source: a human donor with alopecia areata.

The V call is TRBV27, the J call TRBJ2-2, with 8 bases that match TRBD1. The V and J ends lost 9 bases and 0 bases, in that order; junction bases with no gene match: 9. There are 16 residues in the CDR3. Germline V gene data show CDR1 as MNHEY and CDR2 as SMNVEV (reference sequence). The CDR3 region has the DNA TGTGCCAGTTACTCTCCGGGACAGGCGAACACCGGGGAGCTGTTTTTT. The encoded protein is CASYSPGQANTGELFF.

This rearrangement joins TRBV7-3 to TRBJ2-7; 10 bases are a match to TRBD1. J was trimmed by 6 bases and V by 4 bases; bases with no gene match: 6. Germline V gene sequence: CDR1 SGHTA, CDR2 FQGTGA. CDR3 size: 14 residues. The CDR3 DNA reads TGTGCCAGCAGCTCTGGGGACAGGGGTCGCGAGCAGTACTTC. This codes for CASSSGDRGREQYF.

The chain is built from TRBV9 and TRBJ1-2; D is ambiguous. Trimming stripped 5 bases from V and 5 bases from J, with 13 bases between. Germline CDR1 reads SGDLS; CDR2 reads YYNGEE. This CDR3 has 13 residues. This CDR3 is CASRRTDYYGYTF. CDR3 DNA sequence: TGTGCCAGCAGGCGGACGGATTATTATGGCTACACCTTC.

The chain joins TRBV7-2 to TRBJ1-2, with D perhaps matching TRBD1 (6 bases). V was trimmed by 4 bases and J by 8 bases, leaving 17 bases between them. There are 14 residues in the CDR3. CDR1 is SGHTA, CDR2 FQGNSA, per germline. CDR3 bases: TGTGCCAGCAGCTCCCCGAGGGGGGGCAACGGCTACACCTTC. It specifies CASSSPRGGNGYTF.

V gene TRBV29-1 combines with J gene TRBJ2-3; 7 bases agree with TRBD2. Germline values: CDR1 SQVTM, CDR2 ANQGSEA. The CDR3 length is 14 residues. The V gene end was trimmed by 4 bases and the J gene end by 2 bases; junction bases not matched to a gene: 6. CDR3 loop: CSVVGRGVTDTQYF. In DNA form, the CDR3 reads TGCAGCGTTGTCGGACGGGGGGTCACAGATACGCAGTATTTT.

Only one count was recorded for this clone. The genes are TRBV15 and TRBJ2-3, with D perhaps assigned TRBD1 or TRBD2 (5 bases each). There are 15 residues in the CDR3. The V end lost 3 bases, the J end lost 3 bases, and 13 bases lay between the germline ends. Germline CDR1 reads LNHNV; CDR2 reads YYDKDF (reference sequence). The CDR3 bases are TGTGCCACCAGCAGGGAAATCAGGGAGACAGATACGCAGTATTTT. Translating it yields CATSREIRETDTQYF.

The rearrangement links TRBV5-1 to TRBJ2-1; D gene uncertain. The CDR3 runs to 15 residues. CDR1 is SGHRS and CDR2 is YFSETQ in the germline V gene. V gave up 0 bases and J gave up 9 bases, with 16 bases separating them. CDR3 in DNA: TGCGCCAGCAGCTTGGTGGACGCCCGGCGCGCTGAGCAGTTCTTC. This gives the protein CASSLVDARRAEQFF.